This TCR beta chain was identified during a study of shared clonotypes between healthy human individuals. Regarding the study as a whole: Sequencing depth was expected to influence donor clonotype sharing. Relative to their counterparts shared across all four donors, non-shared clonotypes exhibited diminished generation probabilities.

Regarding this clone: No antigen is known for it.

The donors were all Caucasian adults (living in Nashville, Tennessee). CDR3 length equals 13 residues. With 8 bases removed from V and 3 bases from J, the gap between germline ends came to 11 bases. Germline CDR1 is MNHNY and CDR2 is SVGAGI (reference sequence). Clones were read by immunoSEQ multiplex PCR, and TCRdb kept only the in-frame ones, dropping some. Of approximately 2.5 million clones in the sample, 93% were seen once. J is TRBJ1-5 and V is TRBV6-6; tentative D call: TRBD1 (6 bases). This sequence was found in a man in his late teens or twenties in good health. Some clones in this sample may be carry-over from other donors' samples. The material sequenced was naive CD4+ T cells from PBMCs. Described subset: CD45RA+ positively selected. CDR3 sequence: CASLGGLNQPQHF. The CDR3 region has the DNA TGTGCCAGCTTAGGGGGGCTCAATCAGCCCCAGCATTTT.